The 3 T cell receptor beta chains listed next were all sequenced from one sample in a study of shared T cell receptors in the human thymus. Libraries were prepared by immunoSEQ multiplex PCR; TCRdb keeps only in-frame clonotypes and omits some of them. Of 600,000 or so clones in the sample, around 87% were seen once. These data were likewise used in another study, on human thymus T cells.

The sequencing sample was made of thymocytes. Every receptor here comes from a boy under two years old with a congenital heart defect.

The chain carries TRBV7-2 and TRBJ2-3, with a weak D call TRBD2 (7 bases). The CDR3 extends over 16 amino acids. Germline-derived CDR1 and CDR2 are SGHTA and FQGNSA. V lost 1 base to trimming and J lost 5 bases, with 16 bases between them. The DNA of the CDR3 is TGTGCCAGCAGCTTAGGGGCGGGGGCCCTCGGAGATACGCAGTATTTT. This sequence encodes CASSLGAGALGDTQYF. The entire variable domain, with the rest obtained from reference TRBV7-2 and TRBJ2-3, is as follows: GAGVSQSPSNKVTEKGKDVELRCDPISGHTALYWYRQSLGQGLEFLIYFQGNSAPDKSGLPSDRFSAERTGGSVSTLTIQRTQQEDSAVYLCASSLGAGALGDTQYFGPGTRLTVL.

This clone has a single count. The CDR3 nucleotides read TGTGCCAGCAAACTACATAGCTCCTACAATGAGCAGTTCTTC. Amino acids: CASKLHSSYNEQFF. J is TRBJ2-1 and V is TRBV28; D is unresolved. Between the trimmed V and J ends, which lost 7 bases and 0 bases, there was a span of 10 bases. Germline CDR1 is MDHEN and CDR2 is SYDVKM. This CDR3 spans 14 amino acids.

V and J are TRBV28 and TRBJ2-7, with 7 bases aligning to TRBD2. CDR1 and CDR2 (germline): MDHEN, SYDVKM. The CDR3 spans 11 residues. CDR3 protein: CASSSSGRVGV. The CDR3 nucleotides read TGTGCCAGCAGTTCATCGGGGAGGGTCGGGGTC.